Here is one T cell receptor beta chain with its context. Antigen unknown. The data are from a study of T-cell memory formation after mild COVID-19. Each CDR3 protein gets one entry after TCRdb re-called the 5' RACE reads with MiXCR. The sample has fewer than 400,000 distinct CDR3 sequences, under 15% seen once. Losses at the gene ends were 5 bases for V and 0 bases for J; bases not matched to a gene: 7. The CDR3 loop spans 15 amino acids. Looked up from germline, CDR1 is SGHAT and CDR2 is FQNNGV. Overall study results and limits: Memory from before infection featured some responding clones, which suggests cross-reactive memory joined. Of the contracting clones, CD4+ ones lay mainly in CM and EM, and CD8+ ones in EMRA.

V is TRBV11-2 and J is TRBJ2-7; the match to TRBD1 covers 7 bases. Specimen: PBMCs or a T cell subset sorted from them (not recorded which). This sequence originates from a man between 18 and 35 years old who had mild COVID-19 (a few samples of this study predate the infection). Cell type and time point are not known. The CDR3 bases are TGTGCCAGCAGCACACAGGGGTTATACTCCTACGAGCAGTACTTC. It translates to CASSTQGLYSYEQYF.